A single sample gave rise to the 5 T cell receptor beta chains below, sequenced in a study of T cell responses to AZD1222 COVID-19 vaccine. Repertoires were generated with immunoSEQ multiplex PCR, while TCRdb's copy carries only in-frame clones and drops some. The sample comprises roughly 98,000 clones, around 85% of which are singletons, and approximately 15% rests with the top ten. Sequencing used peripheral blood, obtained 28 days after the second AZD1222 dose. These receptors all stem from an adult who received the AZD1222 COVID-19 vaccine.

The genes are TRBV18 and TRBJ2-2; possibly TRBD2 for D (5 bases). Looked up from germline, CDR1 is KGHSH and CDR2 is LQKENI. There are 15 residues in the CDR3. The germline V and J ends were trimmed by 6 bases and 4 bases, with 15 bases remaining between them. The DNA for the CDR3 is TGTGCCAGCTCCCCCTGGCGGGCGGCCACCGGGGAGCTGTTTTTT. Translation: CASSPWRAATGELFF.

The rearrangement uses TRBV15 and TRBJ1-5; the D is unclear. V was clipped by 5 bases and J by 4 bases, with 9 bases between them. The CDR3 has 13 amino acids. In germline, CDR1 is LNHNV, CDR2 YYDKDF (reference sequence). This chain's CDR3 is CATSATANQPQHF. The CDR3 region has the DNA TGTGCCACCAGCGCTACGGCTAATCAGCCCCAGCATTTT.

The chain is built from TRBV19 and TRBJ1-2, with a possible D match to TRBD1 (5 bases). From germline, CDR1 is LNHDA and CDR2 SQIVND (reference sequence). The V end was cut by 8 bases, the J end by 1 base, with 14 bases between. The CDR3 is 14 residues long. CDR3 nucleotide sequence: TGTGCCAGTCTTGGGGCAGGGATTAACTATGGCTACACCTTC. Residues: CASLGAGINYGYTF.

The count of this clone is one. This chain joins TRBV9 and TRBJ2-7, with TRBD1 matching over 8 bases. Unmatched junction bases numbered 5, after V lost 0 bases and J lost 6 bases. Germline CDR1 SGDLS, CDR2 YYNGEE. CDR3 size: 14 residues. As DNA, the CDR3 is TGTGCCAGCAGCGTAGGAACAGGGGGGTTCGAGCAGTACTTC. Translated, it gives CASSVGTGGFEQYF.

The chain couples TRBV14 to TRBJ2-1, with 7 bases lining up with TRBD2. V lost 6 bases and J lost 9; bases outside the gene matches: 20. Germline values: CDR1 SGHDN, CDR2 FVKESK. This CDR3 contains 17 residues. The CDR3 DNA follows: TGTGCCAGCAGTCCACCGGGGGGACTCTCTCTTTGGAGTGAGCAGTTCTTC. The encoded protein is CASSPPGGLSLWSEQFF.